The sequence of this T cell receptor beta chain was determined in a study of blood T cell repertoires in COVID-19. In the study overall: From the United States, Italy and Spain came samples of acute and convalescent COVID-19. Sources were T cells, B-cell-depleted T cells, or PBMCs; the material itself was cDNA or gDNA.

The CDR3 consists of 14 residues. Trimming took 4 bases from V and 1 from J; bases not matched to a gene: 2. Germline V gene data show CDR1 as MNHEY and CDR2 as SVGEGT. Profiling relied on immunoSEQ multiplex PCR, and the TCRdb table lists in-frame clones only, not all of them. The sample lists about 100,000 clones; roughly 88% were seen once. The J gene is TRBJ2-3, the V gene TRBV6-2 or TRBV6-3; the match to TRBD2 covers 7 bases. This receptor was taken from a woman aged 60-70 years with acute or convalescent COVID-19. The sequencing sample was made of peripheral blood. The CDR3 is CASSWGGGTDTQYF. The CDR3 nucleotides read TGTGCCAGCAGTTGGGGGGGAGGCACAGATACGCAGTATTTT.